The next 27 T cell receptor beta chains were all read from a single sample in a study of identical twins. In TCRdb, the 5' RACE reads were re-called with MiXCR into one record per CDR3 protein. This sample has some 97,000 distinct CDR3 sequences, with about 6% found just once. Source material: memory T cells sorted from blood. These receptors were obtained from a woman between 45 and 65 years old in good health.

This clonotype has a count of ten or more. The J gene is TRBJ2-2, the V gene TRBV5-1, with D perhaps matching TRBD1 (6 bases). CDR3 length equals 15 residues. Germline CDR1 reads SGHRS; CDR2 reads YFSETQ. V was trimmed by 5 bases and J by 3 bases, leaving 14 bases between them. CDR3: CASSSLQGYTGELFF. CDR3 coding DNA: TGCGCCAGCAGTTCCCTCCAGGGGTACACCGGGGAGCTGTTTTTT. Together with reference TRBV5-1 and TRBJ2-2, the CDR3 gives the full variable domain: KAGVTQTPRYLIKTRGQQVTLSCSPISGHRSVSWYQQTPGQGLQFLFEYFSETQRNKGNFPGRFSGRQFSNSRSEMNVSTLELGDSALYLCASSSLQGYTGELFFGEGSRLTVL.

This clonotype was recorded a few times. The chain uses TRBV28 and TRBJ2-1; a weak D match, TRBD1 (6 bases). Trimming removed 7 bases from V and 6 bases from J, with 13 bases in between. CDR3 length: 13 amino acids. Germline CDR1 MDHEN, CDR2 SYDVKM. In DNA form, the CDR3 reads TGTGCCAGCACTCTACAGGGCGGCAATGAGCAGTTCTTC. Translating it yields CASTLQGGNEQFF. The full variable domain, its missing parts supplied by reference TRBV28 and TRBJ2-1, is DVKVTQSSRYLVKRTGEKVFLECVQDMDHENMFWYRQDPGLGLRLIYFSYDVKMKEKGDIPEGYSVSREKKERFSLILESASTNQTSMYLCASTLQGGNEQFFGPGTRLTVL.

The chain is built from TRBV19 and TRBJ2-7, with 8 bases that match TRBD2. Per germline, CDR1 LNHDA and CDR2 SQIVND (reference sequence). CDR3 length: 14 residues. J lost 6 bases, V lost 0 bases, and 4 bases had no gene match. The CDR3 DNA follows: TGTGCCAGTAGTATAGACGGGAGGGCCCGCGAGCAGTACGTC. It encodes CASSIDGRAREQYV.

The table lists this clonotype with many counts. This sequence joins TRBV20-1 and TRBJ2-7; perhaps TRBD2 as D (5 bases). Germline V gene data show CDR1 as DFQATT and CDR2 as SNEGSKA (reference sequence). The V end lost 5 bases, the J end lost 3 bases, and 17 bases lay between the germline ends. The CDR3 is 14 residues long. The CDR3 is CSAPPGWGDYEQYF. The CDR3 DNA reads TGCAGTGCTCCCCCCGGATGGGGAGACTACGAGCAGTACTTC.

The chain joins TRBV5-6 to TRBJ2-5; 10 positions match TRBD1. Germline loops: CDR1 SGHDT, CDR2 YYEEEE. CDR3 size: 15 residues. V lost 0 bases, J lost 7 bases, and 6 bases stayed unmatched. The CDR3 DNA is TGTGCCAGCAGCTTGGGTCCCGGGACAGGGGTGACCCAGTACTTC. This gives the protein CASSLGPGTGVTQYF.

This clonotype has ten or more counts. The chain uses TRBV15 and TRBJ1-5, with TRBD1 matching 8 bases. The CDR3 spans 19 residues. The J segment lost 0 bases and the V segment lost 2 bases, leaving 12 bases of the junction unmatched. Germline CDR1 is LNHNV and CDR2 is YYDKDF (reference sequence). The CDR3 DNA reads as TGTGCCACCAGCAGACCACCGGGACAGGAGGGTTATAGCAATCAGCCCCAGCATTTT. This gives the protein CATSRPPGQEGYSNQPQHF.

This clonotype was recorded at least ten times. V is TRBV5-1 and J is TRBJ1-2; D is unresolved. Germline V lookup: CDR1 SGHRS, CDR2 YFSETQ. CDR3 length equals 15 residues. Trimming cost V 0 bases and J 7 bases, with 16 bases left between them. CDR3 protein: CASSLEGVLLAGYTF. In nucleotides, the CDR3 is TGCGCCAGCAGCTTGGAGGGCGTCCTACTGGCTGGCTACACCTTC.

This clonotype was picked up many times. The junction departs from the called germline gene at one end, perhaps through a read error. The V gene is TRBV7-7, the J gene TRBJ2-3; 8 nucleotides line up with TRBD2. The CDR3 has 15 residues. Germline CDR1 and CDR2: SSHAT and FNYEAQ (reference sequence). CDR3 DNA sequence: TGTGCTAGCAGCCTTAGCGGGACTAGCACAGATACGCAGTATTTT. Residues: CASSLSGTSTDTQYF.

The chain carries TRBV30 and TRBJ1-2; no clear D. This CDR3 contains 12 residues. Germline loops: CDR1 GTSNPN, CDR2 SVGIG (reference sequence). With 1 base removed from V and 4 bases from J, the gap between germline ends came to 7 bases. The DNA of the CDR3 is TGTGCCTGGAGTGGGGTGGCCTATGGCTACACCTTC. Translation gives CAWSGVAYGYTF. Filled out from reference TRBV30 and TRBJ1-2, the complete variable domain reads SQTIHQWPATLVQPVGSPLSLECTVEGTSNPNLYWYRQAAGRGLQLLFYSVGIGQISSEVPQNLSASRPQDRQFILSSKKLLLSDSGFYLCAWSGVAYGYTFGSGTRLTVV.

This clonotype has more than one count but fewer than ten. The chain is built from TRBV19 and TRBJ1-6; D uncertain. CDR1 and CDR2 (germline): LNHDA, SQIVND (reference sequence). V lost 6 bases to trimming and J lost 7 bases, with 13 bases between them. This CDR3 has 14 amino acids. This CDR3 reads CASRTTSANSPLHF. The CDR3 nucleotides are TGTGCCAGTAGGACGACAAGTGCCAATTCACCCCTCCACTTT. The whole variable domain, filled in from reference TRBV19 and TRBJ1-6, reads DGGITQSPKYLFRKEGQNVTLSCEQNLNHDAMYWYRQDPGQGLRLIYYSQIVNDFQKGDIAEGYSVSREKKESFPLTVTSAQKNPTAFYLCASRTTSANSPLHFGNGTRLTVT.

In its sample, this clonotype was seen a few times. This chain connects TRBV7-8 to TRBJ2-7; tentatively, D is TRBD1 or TRBD2 (5 bases each). The CDR3 length is 13 residues. V was shortened by 4 bases and J by 4 bases, with 11 bases between the two germline ends. Germline CDR1 SGHVS, CDR2 FQNEAQ. CDR3 loop: CASSSRDQYEQYV. CDR3 nucleotide sequence: TGTGCCAGCAGCTCAAGGGACCAATACGAGCAGTACGTC.

The chain uses TRBV2 and TRBJ2-1; either TRBD1 or TRBD2 may fit D (5 bases each). Per germline, CDR1 SNHLY and CDR2 FYNNEI. The CDR3 contains 13 residues. Trimming stripped 7 bases from V and 9 bases from J, with 16 bases between. Here the CDR3 DNA reads TGTGCCAGCAATCGCGACAGAGGGCCTGAGCAGTTCTTC. Translating gives CASNRDRGPEQFF.

The table lists this clonotype with many counts. The gene calls are TRBV3-1 and TRBJ2-7; D unclear. Germline V gene data show CDR1 as LGHDT and CDR2 as YNNKEL (reference sequence). Trimming took off 8 bases at V and 4 bases at J, with 21 bases between the two ends. The CDR3 sequence is 15 residues long. The CDR3 coding sequence is TGTGCCAGCCGAAAGGCCGGGTTAGCAGCGTACGAGCAGTACTTC. Translating it yields CASRKAGLAAYEQYF.

This clonotype was seen at least ten times. The chain has TRBV9 and TRBJ1-1; D ambiguous. V lost 2 bases and J 5 bases, leaving 19 bases between the germline ends. The germline CDR1 and CDR2 sequences are SGDLS and YYNGEE. There are 16 residues in the CDR3. CDR3 sequence: CASSVSSLPPGTEAFF. CDR3 bases: TGTGCCAGCAGCGTCTCCTCTCTGCCACCCGGGACTGAAGCTTTCTTT. The full variable domain, in which reference TRBV9 and TRBJ1-1 provide the parts outside the CDR3, is DSGVTQTPKHLITATGQRVTLRCSPRSGDLSVYWYQQSLDQGLQFLIQYYNGEERAKGNILERFSAQQFPDLHSELNLSSLELGDSALYFCASSVSSLPPGTEAFFGQGTRLTVV.

This chain links TRBV5-1 with TRBJ1-2; D is ambiguous. Deletions cut 6 bases from V and 1 base from J, with 4 bases between. Germline CDR1 reads SGHRS; CDR2 reads YFSETQ. The CDR3 sequence is 11 residues long. DNA for the CDR3: TGCGCCAGCATGGATAACTATGGCTACACCTTC. Translated: CASMDNYGYTF.

This clonotype has at least ten counts. J is TRBJ2-5 and V is TRBV2; D is uncertain. The ends were cut back, 4 bases at V and 2 bases at J, with 8 bases in the middle. Germline V gene data show CDR1 as SNHLY and CDR2 as FYNNEI. The CDR3 sequence is 13 residues long. CDR3 residues: CASSGARQETQYF. CDR3 nucleotides: TGTGCCAGCAGTGGTGCTAGACAAGAGACCCAGTACTTC. Full variable domain (rest looked up from reference TRBV2 and TRBJ2-5): EPEVTQTPSHQVTQMGQEVILRCVPISNHLYFYWYRQILGQKVEFLVSFYNNEISEKSEIFDDQFSVERPDGSNFTLKIRSTKLEDSAMYFCASSGARQETQYFGPGTRLLVL.

The table lists this clonotype with many counts. The V and J genes are TRBV6-4 and TRBJ2-1; D unclear. The CDR3 is made up of 16 amino acids. Germline loops: CDR1 MRHNA, CDR2 SNTAGT. The germline V and J ends were trimmed by 0 bases and 9 bases, with 18 bases remaining between them. CDR3 sequence reads: CASSDSNIGLASEQFF. In DNA form, the CDR3 reads TGTGCCAGCAGTGACTCGAATATAGGCCTGGCAAGTGAGCAGTTCTTC.

This clonotype was recorded many times. The J gene is TRBJ1-2, the V gene TRBV9, with a tentative D call TRBD1 (6 bases). CDR1 is SGDLS and CDR2 is YYNGEE in the germline V gene. Trimming took off 0 bases at V and 7 bases at J, with 19 bases between the two ends. The CDR3 runs 16 residues. The CDR3 region is CASSVVGTGALTGYTF. CDR3 coding DNA: TGTGCCAGCAGCGTAGTGGGGACGGGGGCCCTCACTGGCTACACCTTC.

This clonotype was picked up many times. The chain links TRBV7-8 to TRBJ2-1; D gene unclear. The V end lost 5 bases, the J end lost 3 bases, and 14 bases lay between the germline ends. Germline values: CDR1 SGHVS, CDR2 FQNEAQ. This CDR3 region has 15 residues. The CDR3 bases are TGTGCCAGCAGCACGGACCCGCACCTCTACAATGAGCAGTTCTTC. Translation gives CASSTDPHLYNEQFF.

The sample holds a few counts of this clonotype. V is TRBV27 and J is TRBJ2-7; D is possibly TRBD2 (5 bases). This CDR3 comprises 14 residues. V shed 4 bases and J shed 0 bases, with 10 bases lying between them. Germline CDR1 is MNHEY and CDR2 is SMNVEV (reference sequence). This CDR3 reads CASSSGLSSYEQYF. The DNA of the CDR3 is TGTGCCAGCAGTTCAGGACTCAGCTCCTACGAGCAGTACTTC.

This chain joins TRBV12-3 or TRBV12-4 and TRBJ2-6; D perhaps matches TRBD2 (6 bases). Between the trimmed V and J ends, which lost 4 bases and 12 bases, there was a span of 19 bases. The CDR3 covers 15 residues. CDR3 nucleotide sequence: TGTGCCAGCAGTTCGGGACTTCCCCTGGACCCCGTCCTGACTTTC. Translated, it gives CASSSGLPLDPVLTF.

This clonotype has at least ten counts. V gene TRBV10-2 combines with J gene TRBJ1-1; maybe TRBD1 (6 bases). The CDR3 loop spans 13 amino acids. The ends were cut back, 6 bases at V and 1 base at J, with 9 bases in the middle. Per germline, CDR1 WSHSY and CDR2 SAAADI. CDR3 region: CASSEGGNTEAFF. CDR3 in DNA: TGCGCCAGCAGCGAAGGGGGGAACACTGAAGCTTTCTTT.

This clonotype was counted at least ten times. The V and J genes are TRBV29-1 and TRBJ2-3, with TRBD2 matching 8 bases. The CDR3 totals 14 residues. J was trimmed by 6 bases and V by 6 bases; bases with no gene match: 11. CDR1 SQVTM and CDR2 ANQGSEA come from the germline V gene. CDR3 amino acids: CSVADREGYDTQYF. The CDR3 nucleotides are TGCAGCGTGGCCGACCGGGAGGGATATGATACGCAGTATTTT.

This clonotype was detected only a few times. The chain joins TRBV5-1 to TRBJ2-1; either TRBD1 or TRBD2 may fit D (7 bases each). Germline lookup yields CDR1 SGHRS and CDR2 YFSETQ. The CDR3 length is 15 residues. Trimming shortened V by 4 bases and J by 4 bases, and 15 bases separated the two germline ends. The CDR3 DNA reads TGCGCCAGCAGCGGATCAGGGGGGGTTTACAATGAGCAGTTCTTC. Its protein is CASSGSGGVYNEQFF.

This clonotype was detected many times. The CDR3 coding sequence is TGCAGTGTATGGGGTGGCACAGATACGCAGTATTTT. Amino acid sequence: CSVWGGTDTQYF. The chain uses TRBV20-1 and TRBJ2-3; unclear D gene. Deletions cut 7 bases from V and 1 base from J, with 9 bases between. The CDR3 sequence is 12 residues long. The V gene's germline CDR1 is DFQATT and CDR2 SNEGSKA (reference sequence).

J is TRBJ1-5 and V is TRBV6-2 or TRBV6-3; D gene uncertain. Germline V lookup: CDR1 MNHEY, CDR2 SVGEGT. Trimming took 0 bases from V and 3 from J, leaving 15 bases between them. The CDR3 has 17 amino acids. CDR3 amino acids: CASSYSRVLGFNQPQHF. The CDR3, as DNA: TGTGCCAGCAGTTACTCGAGGGTTCTGGGCTTCAATCAGCCCCAGCATTTT.

This clonotype was picked up many times. V usage is TRBV2 and J usage is TRBJ2-2; unclear D gene. The CDR3 has 14 amino acids. The germline V gene encodes CDR1 SNHLY and CDR2 FYNNEI. V was clipped by 3 bases and J by 1 base, with 6 bases between them. CDR3 nucleotide sequence: TGTGCCAGCAGTGATTTCGGGAACACCGGGGAGCTGTTTTTT. The encoded protein is CASSDFGNTGELFF.